The 20 T cell receptor beta chains reported below all come from one sample, sequenced in a study of graft-versus-host responses after intestinal transplantation. Sequenced by immunoSEQ multiplex PCR; TCRdb stores in-frame clones only, minus some. Here the sample spans roughly 17,000 clones, around 82% being singletons. Graft material was processed, releasing intraepithelial and lamina propria lymphocytes. The material was ileum tissue, obtained 17 days after transplant. The source is a human patient who received an intestinal transplant, so some T cells may come from the graft donor.

The chain employs TRBV5-6 and TRBJ2-3, with 8 nucleotides matching TRBD1. This CDR3 has 16 amino acids. After removal of 0 bases from V and 1 base from J, the junction contained 4 bases not matched to a gene. The germline CDR1 and CDR2 sequences are SGHDT and YYEEEE. The CDR3, as DNA: TGTGCCAGCAGCTTGGAACGGGGACAGGGCACAGATACGCAGTATTTT. This gives the protein CASSLERGQGTDTQYF.

The chain links TRBV4-1 to TRBJ2-5, with 7 bases lining up with TRBD2. Germline CDR1 reads MGHRA; CDR2 reads YSYEKL. The V segment lost 2 bases and the J segment 2 bases; nucleotides outside the gene matches: 5. There are 15 residues in the CDR3. This CDR3 reads CASSQTSAVQETQYF. The CDR3 region has the DNA TGCGCCAGCAGCCAAACTAGCGCAGTACAAGAGACCCAGTACTTC.

About this clone itself: A far larger clone is only one base removed, so a read error is likely. The J gene is TRBJ1-2, the V gene TRBV6-6; TRBD1 might be the D (6 bases). V was shortened by 2 bases and J by 6 bases, with 10 bases between the two germline ends. The CDR3 sequence is 13 residues long. Germline V gives CDR1 MNHNY, CDR2 SVGAGI (reference sequence). CDR3 sequence: CASSYERGDGYTF. The CDR3, as DNA: TGTGCCAGCAGTTACGAGAGGGGGGATGGCTACACCTTC.

The chain uses TRBV6-1 and TRBJ2-3; D gene uncertain. The CDR3 has 12 residues. Germline V CDR1 and CDR2: MNHNS, SASEGT. Trimming took 2 bases from V and 8 from J, leaving 8 bases between them. Here the CDR3 DNA reads TGTGCCAGCAGTGAAATGGTGGGTACGCAGTATTTT. Amino acids: CASSEMVGTQYF.

This sequence joins TRBV6-6 and TRBJ1-1; no clear D gene. CDR3 length: 14 residues. Germline V CDR1 and CDR2: MNHNY, SVGAGI (reference sequence). V was shortened by 6 bases and J by 5 bases, with 16 bases between the two germline ends. The CDR3 sequence is CASSRGRVRTEAFF. The CDR3 nucleotides are TGTGCCAGCAGCCGCGGACGAGTACGGACTGAAGCTTTCTTT.

The rearrangement uses TRBV7-6 and TRBJ1-4; 11 nucleotides align to TRBD1. The CDR3 is 15 amino acids. In germline, CDR1 is SGHVS, CDR2 FNYEAQ. Unmatched junction bases numbered 5, after V lost 5 bases and J lost 6 bases. The chain's CDR3 is CASSPGQGAYEKLFF. The CDR3 region has the DNA TGTGCCAGCAGCCCAGGACAGGGGGCGTATGAAAAACTGTTTTTT.

CDR3 sequence: CASKGQGAWQPQHF. Written as DNA, the CDR3 is TGTGCCAGCAAAGGCCAGGGGGCATGGCAGCCCCAGCATTTT. V and J are TRBV6-5 and TRBJ1-5; 8 bases fit TRBD1. V was pared by 7 bases and J by 7 bases, with 9 bases of the junction left unmatched. CDR3 length: 14 amino acids. Looked up from germline, CDR1 is MNHEY and CDR2 is SVGAGI.

The chain carries TRBV20-1 and TRBJ2-1; D possibly uses TRBD1 or TRBD2 (5 bases each). From germline, CDR1 is DFQATT and CDR2 SNEGSKA (reference sequence). The V gene lost 1 base and the J gene lost 15 bases, with 10 bases spanning the gap. The CDR3 sequence is 10 residues long. CDR3 sequence: CSARVGAAFF. The CDR3 region has the DNA TGCAGTGCTAGAGTCGGGGCCGCGTTCTTC.

Of note for this clone: Other DNA sequences from this sample encode an identical CDR3 as well. The chain carries TRBV18 and TRBJ2-7; 9 bases fit TRBD1. Germline V gene data show CDR1 as KGHSH and CDR2 as LQKENI. Losses at the gene ends were 4 bases for V and 7 bases for J; bases not matched to a gene: 8. The CDR3 spans 14 residues. CDR3 amino acids: CASSLSGQGREQYF. The CDR3 nucleotides are TGTGCCAGCTCACTATCCGGACAGGGGAGGGAGCAGTACTTC.

The chain is built from TRBV6-5 and TRBJ2-1, with 7 nucleotides matching TRBD1. J lost 8 bases, V lost 4 bases, and 5 bases had no gene match. This CDR3 has 13 residues. The V gene's germline CDR1 is MNHEY and CDR2 SVGAGI. In DNA form, the CDR3 reads TGTGCCAGCAGTTTATACAGGGGTGATGAGCAGTTCTTC. This encodes CASSLYRGDEQFF.

This clone was counted a single time. The chain employs TRBV20-1 and TRBJ1-1; unclear D gene. Per the germline V gene, CDR1 is DFQATT and CDR2 is SNEGSKA (reference sequence). This CDR3 has 11 residues. Trimming stripped 5 bases from V and 3 bases from J, with 7 bases between. The CDR3, as DNA: TGCAGTGCTGGCCCTGACACTGAAGCTTTCTTT. Amino acid sequence: CSAGPDTEAFF.

This sequence joins TRBV5-4 and TRBJ1-1; weak D call: TRBD1 (5 bases). Germline values: CDR1 SGHNT, CDR2 YYREEE (reference sequence). V lost 4 bases and J 4 bases, leaving 20 bases between the germline ends. This CDR3 spans 16 amino acids. The CDR3 reads CASSRRGQGWVTEAFF. CDR3 coding DNA: TGTGCCAGCAGCCGCCGGGGCCAGGGATGGGTCACTGAAGCTTTCTTT.

In nucleotides, the CDR3 is TGTGCCAGTAGTATGAGACCTTGGCCGCATACAGATACGCAGTATTTT. Encoded protein: CASSMRPWPHTDTQYF. The rearrangement uses TRBV19 and TRBJ2-3; no firm D call. The CDR3 extends over 16 amino acids. V was pared by 3 bases and J by 3 bases, with 16 bases between. Germline CDR1 and CDR2: LNHDA and SQIVND (reference sequence).

This sequence joins TRBV7-8 and TRBJ2-1; the D gene is possibly TRBD1 (6 bases). This CDR3 is 14 amino acids long. Trimming removed 6 bases at V and 1 base at J, with 10 bases between. Germline assignment: CDR1 SGHVS and CDR2 FQNEAQ. The CDR3 coding sequence is TGTGCCAGCAGTCCTGGACAGTCCTACAATGAGCAGTTCTTC. It translates to CASSPGQSYNEQFF.

V gene TRBV7-2 combines with J gene TRBJ2-7, with D perhaps matching TRBD1 (6 bases). There are 13 residues in the CDR3. V was clipped by 3 bases and J by 6 bases, with 12 bases between them. Germline loops: CDR1 SGHTA, CDR2 FQGNSA. This CDR3 reads CASSFVQGLEQYF. The CDR3 nucleotides read TGTGCCAGCAGCTTTGTACAGGGCCTCGAGCAGTACTTC.

This clone showed up just once. The CDR3: CASRSGGNTGELFF. Here the CDR3 DNA reads TGTGCCAGCAGGTCGGGGGGGAACACCGGGGAGCTGTTTTTT. V gene TRBV6-1 combines with J gene TRBJ2-2, with 7 nucleotides matching TRBD2. V trimming: 6 bases; J trimming: 1 base; junction bases outside the gene matches: 2. Germline loops: CDR1 MNHNS, CDR2 SASEGT. This CDR3 has 14 amino acids.

The chain carries TRBV7-2 and TRBJ2-7, with no clear D. This CDR3 comprises 14 residues. V lost 1 base, J lost 6 bases, and 13 bases lay in between. CDR1 is SGHTA, CDR2 FQGNSA, per germline. Written as DNA, the CDR3 is TGTGCCAGCAGCTTAGGTTTGGATAGGTTCGAGCAGTACTTC. It yields the protein CASSLGLDRFEQYF. Filled out from reference TRBV7-2 and TRBJ2-7, the complete variable domain reads GAGVSQSPSNKVTEKGKDVELRCDPISGHTALYWYRQSLGQGLEFLIYFQGNSAPDKSGLPSDRFSAERTGGSVSTLTIQRTQQEDSAVYLCASSLGLDRFEQYFGPGTRLTVT.

The J gene is TRBJ2-1, the V gene TRBV7-9; 10 nucleotides line up with TRBD2. The V and J ends lost 5 bases and 10 bases, in that order; junction bases with no gene match: 11. The CDR3 runs to 15 residues. Germline CDR1 reads SEHNR; CDR2 reads FQNEAQ (reference sequence). For the CDR3, the DNA is TGTGCCAGCAGCCAAACTAGCGGGGTGACGAGGGAGCAGTTCTTC. It codes for CASSQTSGVTREQFF.

The V call is TRBV19, the J call TRBJ1-2, with 7 positions matching TRBD1. The CDR3 has 14 amino acids. V gave up 5 bases and J gave up 4 bases; unmatched junction bases: 7. Germline-derived CDR1 and CDR2 are LNHDA and SQIVND (reference sequence). CDR3 DNA: TGTGCCAGTAGTCCATCGACAGGGAGCTATGGCTACACCTTC. It specifies CASSPSTGSYGYTF.

This chain uses TRBV7-9 with TRBJ2-7; possibly TRBD2 for D (5 bases). The CDR3 is 14 residues long. V was cut by 3 bases and J by 3 bases, with 12 bases left in between. Germline CDR1 reads SEHNR; CDR2 reads FQNEAQ (reference sequence). CDR3 loop: CASSFSGRSYEQYF. DNA of the CDR3: TGTGCCAGCAGCTTCAGTGGGAGAAGCTACGAGCAGTACTTC.